The clone carrying this TCR beta chain was detected once. These data belong to a study of blood T cell repertoires in COVID-19. Seattle cases were enrolled at active infection and followed longitudinally. TCRdb's copy holds only in-frame clones and misses some; the assay was immunoSEQ multiplex PCR. The data contain 150,000 or so clones, approximately 87% of them singletons. V shed 0 bases and J shed 7 bases, with 16 bases lying between them. Germline V gives CDR1 LNHDA, CDR2 SQIVND (reference sequence). The CDR3 loop spans 16 amino acids. The chain links TRBV19 to TRBJ1-5; TRBD1 might be the D (5 bases). The clonotype originates from a woman in her sixties or seventies with COVID-19, enrolled during active disease. What was sequenced was peripheral blood. The CDR3 here is CASSIEGQGKRQPQHF. The CDR3, as DNA: TGTGCCAGTAGTATAGAGGGGCAGGGAAAGAGACAGCCCCAGCATTTT.